Following are 25 T cell receptor beta chains from one sample sequenced in a study of cytomegalovirus exposure and HLA in healthy donors. 13 Jbeta primers and 60 Vbeta primers were used for the PCR. TCRdb keeps only in-frame clones here, not all; method: immunoSEQ multiplex PCR. The sample's table shows tens of thousands of clones. Sample: PBMCs. Every receptor here comes from a woman between 35 and 50 years old in good health and CMV-seropositive.

The chain couples TRBV5-1 to TRBJ2-3; TRBD1 might be the D (5 bases). Germline V gene lookup returns CDR1 SGHRS and CDR2 YFSETQ. This CDR3 comprises 14 residues. V dropped 0 bases and J dropped 6 bases, with 11 bases sitting between them. In DNA, the CDR3 is TGCGCCAGCAGCTTGGTGACAGTCGGGGATACGCAGTATTTT. It is translated as CASSLVTVGDTQYF.

J is TRBJ2-1 and V is TRBV7-9; maybe TRBD2 (5 bases). Trimming removed 5 bases at V and 8 bases at J, with 19 bases between. Germline CDR1 and CDR2: SEHNR and FQNEAQ (reference sequence). The CDR3 is 15 amino acids. The CDR3 loop reads CASSRGNELAYEQFF. The CDR3 DNA reads as TGTGCCAGCAGCCGAGGTAACGAATTAGCGTATGAGCAGTTCTTC.

This chain joins TRBV25-1 and TRBJ2-7; 10 bases match TRBD2. V trimming: 4 bases; J trimming: 4 bases; junction bases outside the gene matches: 7. Germline CDR1 and CDR2: MGHDK and SYGVNS. The CDR3 is 15 amino acids. The CDR3 sequence: CASSGLAGADYEQYF. CDR3 DNA sequence: TGTGCCAGCAGTGGGCTAGCGGGGGCAGATTACGAGCAGTACTTC.

The genes are TRBV5-6 and TRBJ1-2; a weak D match, TRBD1 (5 bases). Germline CDR1 SGHDT, CDR2 YYEEEE. This CDR3 comprises 14 residues. The V gene lost 0 bases and the J gene lost 7 bases, with 13 bases spanning the gap. The CDR3 DNA is TGTGCCAGCAGCTTGGAGTCAGGGTGGGGTGGCTACACCTTC. Its translation is CASSLESGWGGYTF.

V is TRBV5-1 and J is TRBJ2-7; 10 nucleotides agree with TRBD1. CDR1 is SGHRS, CDR2 YFSETQ, per germline. With V trimmed by 2 bases and J by 4 bases, 3 bases remained unmatched. There are 14 residues in the CDR3. The CDR3 DNA is TGCGCCAGCAGCTTCCGACAGGGGGCTTACGAGCAGTACTTC. It codes for CASSFRQGAYEQYF.

The chain links TRBV7-9 to TRBJ1-4; the D gene is possibly TRBD1 (6 bases). The CDR3 spans 16 residues. V lost 3 bases to trimming and J lost 5 bases, with 16 bases between them. The V gene's germline CDR1 is SEHNR and CDR2 FQNEAQ (reference sequence). The CDR3 sequence is CASSFDRFGENEKLFF. The CDR3 nucleotides are TGTGCCAGCAGCTTTGACAGGTTTGGGGAAAATGAAAAACTGTTTTTT. Drawing the rest from reference TRBV7-9 and TRBJ1-4, the complete variable domain is DTGVSQNPRHKITKRGQNVTFRCDPISEHNRLYWYRQTLGQGPEFLTYFQNEAQLEKSRLLSDRFSAERPKGSFSTLEIQRTEQGDSAMYLCASSFDRFGENEKLFFGSGTQLSVL.

V is TRBV6-6 and J is TRBJ2-1; a weak D match, TRBD1 (7 bases). The V and J ends lost 5 bases and 7 bases respectively, with 12 bases between them. The CDR3 has 13 amino acids. From germline, CDR1 is MNHNY and CDR2 SVGAGI (reference sequence). As DNA, the CDR3 is TGTGCCAGCAGTCTGGCAGGGGGGAATGAGCAGTTCTTC. It encodes CASSLAGGNEQFF.

This CDR3 reads CASSSRQVLGEKLFF. Written as DNA, the CDR3 is TGTGCCAGCAGTTCCCGACAGGTCCTGGGTGAAAAACTGTTTTTT. The chain carries TRBV27 and TRBJ1-4; D perhaps matches TRBD1 (6 bases). Per germline, CDR1 MNHEY and CDR2 SMNVEV (reference sequence). This CDR3 is built from 15 residues. The V end lost 4 bases, the J end lost 7 bases, and 16 bases lay between the germline ends. Full variable domain (missing parts from reference TRBV27 and TRBJ1-4): EAQVTQNPRYLITVTGKKLTVTCSQNMNHEYMSWYRQDPGLGLRQIYYSMNVEVTDKGDVPEGYKVSRKEKRNFPLILESPSPNQTSLYFCASSSRQVLGEKLFFGSGTQLSVL.

The chain links TRBV19 to TRBJ2-5, with a possible D match to TRBD2 (7 bases). The CDR3 is made up of 13 amino acids. Between the trimmed V and J ends, which lost 5 bases and 7 bases, there was a span of 14 bases. CDR1 is LNHDA and CDR2 is SQIVND in the germline V gene (reference sequence). As DNA, the CDR3 is TGTGCCAGTAGTGGGGGCGGGAGAGGGACCCAGTACTTC. Encoded protein: CASSGGGRGTQYF.

The chain combines TRBV4-1 with TRBJ2-2; tentative D call: TRBD2 (5 bases). V lost 7 bases, J lost 1 base, and 22 bases lay in between. The germline V gene encodes CDR1 MGHRA and CDR2 YSYEKL. This CDR3 is 18 amino acids long. The CDR3 reads CASTSLLGRVRNTGELFF. As DNA, the CDR3 is TGCGCCAGCACCTCATTACTTGGGAGAGTTCGGAACACCGGGGAGCTGTTTTTT.

As to this clone: Sequence at one end of the junction differs from germline and may be a read error. The CDR3 sequence: CASSVAAGGRIQENQYF. The CDR3 DNA is TGTGCCAGCAGCGTAGCCGCAGGAGGTAGGATCCAAGAGAACCAGTACTTC. The V call is TRBV9, the J call TRBJ2-5; D may be TRBD2 (5 bases). This CDR3 comprises 17 residues. Germline CDR1 reads SGDLS; CDR2 reads YYNGEE.

As concerns this clone: The junction differs from germline at one of its ends, possibly a read error. The gene calls are TRBV29-1 and TRBJ2-1; the match to TRBD2 covers 10 bases. The CDR3 extends over 16 amino acids. Germline CDR1 and CDR2: SQVTM and ANQGSEA. The CDR3 loop is CSVVGLAESSDNEQFF. DNA of the CDR3: TGCAGCGTTGTAGGACTAGCGGAGAGCTCCGACAATGAGCAGTTCTTC.

The rearrangement joins TRBV11-1 to TRBJ1-1; D remains ambiguous. The germline V gene encodes CDR1 SGHAT and CDR2 FQDESV (reference sequence). The CDR3 loop spans 15 amino acids. V was cut by 2 bases and J by 5 bases, with 15 bases left in between. The CDR3 region has the DNA TGTGCCAGCAGCTTATTGGCAGGCTCTAAGACTGAAGCTTTCTTT. It codes for CASSLLAGSKTEAFF.

The rearrangement links TRBV21-1 to TRBJ2-7; the table's D call, TRBD1, was not checked against the DNA. TRBV21-1 is a recognized pseudogene. The CDR3 consists of 16 residues. For the CDR3, the DNA is TGTGCCAGCAGCAAAGGGACAGGGTTCGGGGGTCACGAGCAGTACTTC. Translating it yields CASSKGTGFGGHEQYF.

The chain joins TRBV19 to TRBJ2-7; a weak D match, TRBD1 (5 bases). Trimming left V 6 bases short and J 0 bases short, with 12 bases between. Germline values: CDR1 LNHDA, CDR2 SQIVND (reference sequence). The CDR3 covers 14 residues. CDR3: CASRRTRGSYEQYF. As DNA, the CDR3 is TGTGCCAGTAGAAGGACAAGGGGCTCCTACGAGCAGTACTTC.

V and J are TRBV13 and TRBJ1-2; 7 positions match TRBD1. Losses at the gene ends were 0 bases for V and 4 bases for J; bases not matched to a gene: 5. This CDR3 has 15 amino acids. Germline CDR1 PRHDT, CDR2 FYEKMQ (reference sequence). Here the CDR3 DNA reads TGTGCCAGCAGCTTAGGGGGACAGATAATCTATGGCTACACCTTC. Translation gives CASSLGGQIIYGYTF.

CDR3 sequence: CASSLAVRDRGSSGYTF. DNA of the CDR3: TGTGCCAGCAGCTTAGCGGTCCGGGACAGGGGCTCTAGTGGCTACACCTTC. This chain links TRBV7-2 with TRBJ1-2, with 10 bases that match TRBD1. The CDR3 has 17 residues. Germline lookup yields CDR1 SGHTA and CDR2 FQGNSA. J gave up 7 bases and V 0 bases, and 11 bases lay outside the gene matches.

The chain links TRBV12-2 to TRBJ1-5; no check of the table's D call, TRBD1, against the DNA was made. TRBV12-2 is reported as a pseudogene. The CDR3 contains 14 residues. CDR3 coding DNA: TGTGCAAGTCGCTTTAGAATAGGGGGACAGCCCCAGCATTTT. This encodes CASRFRIGGQPQHF.

The rearrangement uses TRBV4-3 and TRBJ2-7; D possibly corresponds to TRBD2 (6 bases). CDR3 length: 16 residues. V lost 0 bases to trimming and J lost 0 bases, with 12 bases between them. The germline CDR1 and CDR2 sequences are LGHNA and YSLEER. CDR3 in DNA: TGCGCCAGCAGCCAAGATTCGGGCGGGACCTCCTACGAGCAGTACTTC. Translating gives CASSQDSGGTSYEQYF.

The chain carries TRBV30 and TRBJ1-2; D may be TRBD1 (6 bases). Trimming shortened V by 5 bases and J by 4 bases, and 11 bases separated the two germline ends. Germline loops: CDR1 GTSNPN, CDR2 SVGIG (reference sequence). This CDR3 comprises 12 residues. For the CDR3, the DNA is TGTGCCTGGGCCGCAGGGGCCTATGGCTACACCTTC. Translated: CAWAAGAYGYTF. The variable domain in full, completed from reference TRBV30 and TRBJ1-2, reads SQTIHQWPATLVQPVGSPLSLECTVEGTSNPNLYWYRQAAGRGLQLLFYSVGIGQISSEVPQNLSASRPQDRQFILSSKKLLLSDSGFYLCAWAAGAYGYTFGSGTRLTVV.

V usage is TRBV7-2 and J usage is TRBJ2-7, with a weak D call TRBD1 (6 bases). Deletions cut 4 bases from V and 2 bases from J, with 12 bases between. From germline, CDR1 is SGHTA and CDR2 FQGNSA. This CDR3 comprises 14 residues. CDR3 nucleotide sequence: TGTGCCAGCAGCTCCACAGGGTTCGCCTACGAGCAGTACTTC. This gives the protein CASSSTGFAYEQYF.

The chain employs TRBV5-6 and TRBJ2-3; D is ambiguous. The CDR3 is 14 amino acids. Trimming cost V 4 bases and J 1 base, with 10 bases left between them. Germline V gives CDR1 SGHDT, CDR2 YYEEEE. CDR3 nucleotides: TGTGCCAGCAGCCTCCGGGTCGGCACAGATACGCAGTATTTT. Amino acid sequence: CASSLRVGTDTQYF.

The chain carries TRBV23-1 and TRBJ1-5; D gene unclear. TRBV23-1 qualifies as an ORF whose function is uncertain. V gave up 7 bases and J gave up 0 bases, with 7 bases separating them. The CDR3 covers 13 residues. The CDR3, as DNA: TGCGCCAGCACGCACAGTAGCAATCAGCCCCAGCATTTT. This gives the protein CASTHSSNQPQHF.

J is TRBJ2-3 and V is TRBV29-1; 9 bases align to TRBD1. Germline V lookup: CDR1 SQVTM, CDR2 ANQGSEA. The CDR3 length is 15 residues. Germline trimming cut 8 bases from V and 1 base from J; bases unmatched to any gene: 10. CDR3 nucleotide sequence: TGCAGCATCAAGGACAGGGGCGGGGGCACAGATACGCAGTATTTT. Translation: CSIKDRGGGTDTQYF.

CDR3: CASSPGTSNTGELFF. In nucleotides, the CDR3 is TGTGCCAGCAGCCCCGGGACTAGTAACACCGGGGAGCTGTTTTTT. This sequence joins TRBV5-8 and TRBJ2-2; 8 positions agree with TRBD2. The CDR3 has 15 amino acids. CDR1 is SGHTS and CDR2 is YDEGEE in the germline V gene. Trimming cost V 4 bases and J 2 bases; bases outside gene matches: 4.